What follows are 29 T cell receptor beta chains derived from one specimen sequenced in a study of early T cells in non-severe SARS-CoV-2 infection. A single record per CDR3 protein comes from TCRdb applying MiXCR to the 5' RACE reads. The sample records tens of thousands of distinct CDR3 sequences, roughly 8.7% being singletons. The source material was whole blood, sampled at baseline. The receptors come from an adult who was a healthcare worker with PCR-confirmed SARS-CoV-2 infection or an uninfected control (not recorded which).

The sample holds a few counts of this clonotype. The V call is TRBV19, the J call TRBJ2-5; TRBD1 matches 8 bases. The ends lost 5 bases at V and 1 base at J; junction bases unmatched: 9. Germline lookup yields CDR1 LNHDA and CDR2 SQIVND (reference sequence). The CDR3 has 16 amino acids. CDR3 bases: TGTGCCAGTAGTTTCCGGGACAGGCACGTCCAAGAGACCCAGTACTTC. Protein product: CASSFRDRHVQETQYF.

There are a few counts of this clonotype. This chain links TRBV5-5 with TRBJ1-5, with D possibly matching TRBD1 (5 bases). The V end lost 1 base, the J end lost 5 bases, and 13 bases lay between the germline ends. Germline V lookup: CDR1 SGHKS, CDR2 YYEKEE (reference sequence). CDR3 length equals 15 residues. The CDR3 DNA reads as TGTGCCAGCAGCTTGAGCCAGGGTCTCGATCAGCCCCAGCATTTT. It encodes CASSLSQGLDQPQHF.

This clonotype was seen a few times. V gene TRBV2 combines with J gene TRBJ2-2; 8 nucleotides agree with TRBD1. Germline values: CDR1 SNHLY, CDR2 FYNNEI. The CDR3 has 14 residues. After removal of 8 bases from V and 6 bases from J, the junction contained 8 bases not matched to a gene. The CDR3: CASGQGLGSGELFF. The CDR3 DNA reads TGTGCCAGCGGACAGGGATTGGGGTCCGGGGAGCTGTTTTTT. Supplemented by reference TRBV2 and TRBJ2-2, the full variable domain reads EPEVTQTPSHQVTQMGQEVILRCVPISNHLYFYWYRQILGQKVEFLVSFYNNEISEKSEIFDDQFSVERPDGSNFTLKIRSTKLEDSAMYFCASGQGLGSGELFFGEGSRLTVL.

This chain links TRBV11-2 with TRBJ2-1, with 7 positions matching TRBD2. Germline V gene sequence: CDR1 SGHAT, CDR2 FQNNGV. This CDR3 comprises 15 residues. The ends lost 5 bases at V and 8 bases at J; junction bases unmatched: 12. CDR3 DNA: TGTGCCAGCAGCCAGACTAGCCAGACCCCAGATGAGCAGTTCTTC. Translating it yields CASSQTSQTPDEQFF.

This clonotype was counted at least ten times. The CDR3 DNA reads TGCGCCAGCAGCCAGGTTTGGACTAGCGGGACGCGCAATGAGCAGTTCTTC. Encoded protein: CASSQVWTSGTRNEQFF. This chain uses TRBV4-1 with TRBJ2-1, with 12 bases that match TRBD2. This CDR3 has 17 residues. After removal of 3 bases from V and 6 bases from J, the junction contained 9 bases not matched to a gene. The germline V gene has CDR1 MGHRA and CDR2 YSYEKL.

The table lists this clonotype with many counts. The V and J genes are TRBV27 and TRBJ2-5, with TRBD1 identical over 8 bases. The CDR3 is 14 residues long. J was trimmed by 5 bases and V by 2 bases; bases with no gene match: 4. The germline gives CDR1 MNHEY, CDR2 SMNVEV (reference sequence). The CDR3 DNA reads as TGTGCCAGCAGTTTAGCAGGGGGCTTGGAGACCCAGTACTTC. Translated: CASSLAGGLETQYF.

The V and J genes are TRBV14 and TRBJ2-3; no clear D. Germline V lookup: CDR1 SGHDN, CDR2 FVKESK. CDR3 length: 12 amino acids. Trimming cost V 3 bases and J 7 bases, with 8 bases left between them. CDR3 sequence: CASSQALHTQYF. The DNA of the CDR3 is TGTGCCAGCAGCCAGGCCTTACATACGCAGTATTTT.

In DNA form, the CDR3 reads TGTGCCAGCAGCCAAGATATTGAGGCGCGAGAGACCCAGTACTTC. It translates to CASSQDIEARETQYF. This chain links TRBV3-1 with TRBJ2-5, with no clear D. This CDR3 is 15 amino acids long. V gave up 0 bases and J gave up 4 bases, with 12 bases separating them. Germline loops: CDR1 LGHDT, CDR2 YNNKEL (reference sequence).

This clonotype was seen more than once but under ten times. Relative to the germline gene, one junction end is altered; a read error may explain this. This rearrangement joins TRBV5-1 to TRBJ2-3; 11 positions agree with TRBD1. Germline CDR1 and CDR2: SGHRS and YFSETQ. The length of the CDR3 is 17 residues. The CDR3 loop reads CASSLEGTGGSADTRYF. DNA for the CDR3: TGCGCCAGCAGCTTGGAGGGGACAGGGGGTTCTGCAGATACGCGGTATTTT.

There are many counts of this clonotype. The chain uses TRBV29-1 and TRBJ2-5; maybe TRBD2 (6 bases). V dropped 3 bases and J dropped 5 bases, with 13 bases sitting between them. CDR1 is SQVTM, CDR2 ANQGSEA, per germline. The CDR3 is 13 amino acids. The chain's CDR3 is CSVDGGFYETQYF. CDR3 sequence (DNA): TGCAGCGTTGATGGAGGGTTTTACGAGACCCAGTACTTC.

The J gene is TRBJ1-2, the V gene TRBV12-3 or TRBV12-4; TRBD1 agrees at 7 bases. This CDR3 is built from 14 residues. V lost 6 bases to trimming and J lost 7 bases; unmatched junction nucleotides: 11. This chain's CDR3 is CASRRQGPVGGYTF. Written as DNA, the CDR3 is TGTGCCAGCAGGCGACAGGGCCCTGTTGGTGGCTACACCTTC.

This clonotype was counted between two and nine times. The genes are TRBV5-5 and TRBJ2-3; no firm D call. This CDR3 has 14 residues. CDR1 SGHKS and CDR2 YYEKEE come from the germline V gene (reference sequence). Trimming removed 4 bases from V and 2 bases from J, with 11 bases in between. CDR3 coding DNA: TGTGCCAGCAGCACCTCTGGAACCACAGATACGCAGTATTTT. Translation gives CASSTSGTTDTQYF.

The chain uses TRBV28 and TRBJ1-1, with 11 bases identical to TRBD1. V was pared by 7 bases and J by 7 bases, with 11 bases of the junction left unmatched. The CDR3 is 15 residues long. Germline V gene sequence: CDR1 MDHEN, CDR2 SYDVKM. Here the CDR3 DNA reads TGTGCCAGCACCCCTCGGGACAGGGGGTTAATTGAAGCTTTCTTT. Its protein product is CASTPRDRGLIEAFF.

This rearrangement joins TRBV6-2 or TRBV6-3 to TRBJ2-7; 10 nucleotides agree with TRBD1. V dropped 6 bases and J dropped 10; count of bases not matched to a gene: 15. In germline, CDR1 is MNHEY, CDR2 SVGEGT. The CDR3 has 15 amino acids. CDR3: CASRHPGQGPLPQYF. In DNA form, the CDR3 reads TGTGCCAGCAGACATCCGGGACAGGGGCCCTTACCCCAGTACTTC.

This clonotype appeared many times. The chain combines TRBV18 with TRBJ2-1; the D gene could be TRBD1 or TRBD2 (6 bases each). Germline CDR1 and CDR2: KGHSH and LQKENI. The length of the CDR3 is 15 residues. The V and J ends lost 6 bases and 4 bases respectively, with 16 bases between them. CDR3 coding DNA: TGTGCCAGCTCCCCAATGGAGGGGGGTTACAATGAGCAGTTCTTC. Protein product: CASSPMEGGYNEQFF.

This clonotype has ten or more counts. The V and J genes are TRBV12-3 or TRBV12-4 and TRBJ1-2; the match to TRBD1 covers 8 bases. This CDR3 has 14 amino acids. Trimming removed 0 bases from V and 5 bases from J; junction bases left unmatched: 2. The CDR3 DNA reads TGTGCCAGCAGTTTAGCCGGACAGGGATATGGCTACACCTTC. Its protein is CASSLAGQGYGYTF.

In this sample, this clonotype turned up many times. The rearrangement links TRBV28 to TRBJ2-7; D is possibly TRBD2 (5 bases). The germline gives CDR1 MDHEN, CDR2 SYDVKM. With 4 bases removed from V and 2 bases from J, the gap between germline ends came to 18 bases. The CDR3 runs to 16 residues. The chain's CDR3 is CASSSPARARAYEQYF. In nucleotides, the CDR3 is TGTGCCAGCAGTTCCCCCGCGAGGGCGAGAGCCTACGAGCAGTACTTC.

This clonotype was detected many times. The chain combines TRBV18 with TRBJ2-5; D not resolved. The length of the CDR3 is 13 residues. The germline V gene has CDR1 KGHSH and CDR2 LQKENI. V shed 4 bases and J shed 1 base, with 7 bases lying between them. The CDR3 DNA reads TGTGCCAGCTCACGAGTATTCCAAGAGACCCAGTACTTC. Translated: CASSRVFQETQYF. The full variable domain, completed using reference TRBV18 and TRBJ2-5, is NAGVMQNPRHLVRRRGQEARLRCSPMKGHSHVYWYRQLPEEGLKFMVYLQKENIIDESGMPKERFSAEFPKEGPSILRIQQVVRGDSAAYFCASSRVFQETQYFGPGTRLLVL.

This clonotype was counted only a few times. The V call is TRBV18, the J call TRBJ1-4; the D is unclear. Trimming cost V 2 bases and J 8 bases, with 9 bases left between them. This CDR3 is built from 13 residues. Germline loops: CDR1 KGHSH, CDR2 LQKENI. The CDR3 sequence: CASSPGRGEKLFF. The CDR3 region has the DNA TGTGCCAGCTCACCAGGTCGAGGGGAAAAACTGTTTTTT.

V and J are TRBV6-5 and TRBJ2-2; D might be TRBD1 (5 bases). V gave up 4 bases and J gave up 5 bases, with 8 bases separating them. The CDR3 totals 13 residues. Looked up from germline, CDR1 is MNHEY and CDR2 is SVGAGI. The CDR3 bases are TGTGCCAGCAGTTCAGGGCGGACCGGGGAGCTGTTTTTT. Translating gives CASSSGRTGELFF.

J is TRBJ1-4 and V is TRBV4-2; D is unclear. The germline V and J ends were trimmed by 0 bases and 5 bases, with 7 bases remaining between them. There are 14 residues in the CDR3. Germline V gene lookup returns CDR1 LGHNA and CDR2 YNFKEQ. This CDR3 reads CASSQDRTNEKLFF. Here the CDR3 DNA reads TGTGCCAGCAGCCAAGATAGAACCAATGAAAAACTGTTTTTT.

This clonotype was found many times. The genes are TRBV20-1 and TRBJ2-3; 12 bases fit TRBD2. Trimming at V came to 7 bases and at J to 2 bases, leaving 4 bases not matched to a gene. CDR3 length: 14 residues. Per germline, CDR1 DFQATT and CDR2 SNEGSKA (reference sequence). CDR3 bases: TGCAGTGGACTAGCGGGGGAATCCACAGATACGCAGTATTTT. It yields the protein CSGLAGESTDTQYF.

About this clonotype itself: One end of the junction is discordant with germline, which a read error may explain. The chain joins TRBV7-2 to TRBJ1-4; no clear D gene. CDR1 and CDR2 from the germline V gene are SGHTA and FQGNSA. The CDR3 consists of 15 residues. CDR3 in DNA: TGTGCCAGCAGCCTAGAAGATGCAACTAATGATAAACTGTTTTTT. Its protein is CASSLEDATNDKLFF.

There are many counts of this clonotype. J is TRBJ2-1 and V is TRBV14; TRBD2 aligns across 9 bases. After removal of 5 bases from V and 2 bases from J, the junction contained 7 bases not matched to a gene. The germline gives CDR1 SGHDN, CDR2 FVKESK. This CDR3 region has 16 residues. The DNA of the CDR3 is TGTGCCAGCAGCGTAGCGGGAGCAAGGACCTACAATGAGCAGTTCTTC. It yields the protein CASSVAGARTYNEQFF.

This clonotype has only a few counts. At one end the junction does not follow the germline gene, possibly because of a read error. The chain employs TRBV18 and TRBJ2-7; D is perhaps TRBD1 or TRBD2 (6 bases each). The germline V gene encodes CDR1 KGHSH and CDR2 LQKENI. The CDR3 has 12 amino acids. For the CDR3, the DNA is TGTGCCAGCTGGAGCCAGACAGGCTCGGGGGCCTTC. Encoded protein: CASWSQTGSGAF.

The gene calls are TRBV7-8 and TRBJ2-5; 8 nucleotides match TRBD2. The CDR3 runs to 12 residues. V lost 7 bases and J lost 4; bases outside the gene matches: 2. In germline, CDR1 is SGHVS, CDR2 FQNEAQ. The CDR3 DNA reads as TGTGCCAGCACCCGGGGGGGAGAGACCCAGTACTTC. It translates to CASTRGGETQYF. Full variable domain (missing parts from reference TRBV7-8 and TRBJ2-5): GAGVSQSPRYKVAKRGQDVALRCDPISGHVSLFWYQQALGQGPEFLTYFQNEAQLDKSGLPSDRFFAERPEGSVSTLKIQRTQQEDSAVYLCASTRGGETQYFGPGTRLLVL.

The CDR3 region has the DNA TGCGCCAGCAGCTTGGCCGAGGTCACAGATACGCAGTATTTT. Protein product: CASSLAEVTDTQYF. This chain connects TRBV5-1 to TRBJ2-3; D remains ambiguous. The CDR3 loop spans 14 amino acids. Trimming took off 0 bases at V and 2 bases at J, with 7 bases between the two ends. Germline-derived CDR1 and CDR2 are SGHRS and YFSETQ.

CDR3 sequence: CASSPRGDNTEAFF. CDR3 DNA sequence: TGTGCCAGCAGCCCCCGGGGGGACAACACTGAAGCTTTCTTT. The chain couples TRBV14 to TRBJ1-1, with D maybe TRBD1 (5 bases). Trimming left V 4 bases short and J 2 bases short, with 11 bases between. Germline assignment: CDR1 SGHDN and CDR2 FVKESK. There are 14 residues in the CDR3.

The J gene is TRBJ1-1, the V gene TRBV14; D is perhaps TRBD1 (5 bases). Germline CDR1 SGHDN, CDR2 FVKESK. V dropped 0 bases and J dropped 6 bases, with 11 bases sitting between them. This CDR3 contains 14 residues. The CDR3 spells CASSQDGRAPEAFF. CDR3 in DNA: TGTGCCAGCAGCCAAGACGGCAGGGCCCCTGAAGCTTTCTTT.